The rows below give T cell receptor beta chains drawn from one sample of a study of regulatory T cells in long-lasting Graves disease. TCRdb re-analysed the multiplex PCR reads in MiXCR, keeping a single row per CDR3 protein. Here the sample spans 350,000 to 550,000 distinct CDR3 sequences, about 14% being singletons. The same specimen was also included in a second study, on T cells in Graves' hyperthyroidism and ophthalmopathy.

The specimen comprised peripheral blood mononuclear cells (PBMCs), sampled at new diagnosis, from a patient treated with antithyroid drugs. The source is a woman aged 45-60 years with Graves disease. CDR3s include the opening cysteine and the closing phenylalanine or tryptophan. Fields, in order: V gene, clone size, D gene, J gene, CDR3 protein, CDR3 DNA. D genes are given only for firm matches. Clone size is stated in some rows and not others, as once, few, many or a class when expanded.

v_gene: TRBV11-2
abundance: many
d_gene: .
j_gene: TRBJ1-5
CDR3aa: CASSLGRNQPQHF
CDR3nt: TGTGCCAGCAGCTTGGGACGCAATCAGCCCCAGCATTTT

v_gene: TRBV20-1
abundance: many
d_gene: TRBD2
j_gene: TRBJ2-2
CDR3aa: CSAPSGGANIAGELFF
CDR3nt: TGCAGTGCTCCATCCGGGGGGGCCAACATCGCCGGGGAGCTGTTTTTT

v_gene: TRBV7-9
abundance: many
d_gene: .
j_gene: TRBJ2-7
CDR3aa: CASSSIRTDDYEQYF
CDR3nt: TGTGCCAGCAGCTCGATCCGGACAGATGACTACGAGCAGTACTTC

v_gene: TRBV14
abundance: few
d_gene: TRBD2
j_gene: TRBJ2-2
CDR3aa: CASSQERLAGTGELFF
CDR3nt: TGTGCCAGCAGCCAAGAGCGGCTAGCGGGCACCGGGGAGCTGTTTTTT

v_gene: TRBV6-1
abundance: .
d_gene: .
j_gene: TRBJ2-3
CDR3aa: CASTEGWDLGSDTQYF
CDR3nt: TGTGCCAGCACCGAGGGGTGGGACTTGGGGTCAGATACGCAGTATTTT

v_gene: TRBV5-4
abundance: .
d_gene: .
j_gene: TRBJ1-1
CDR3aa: CASSLDLGGTTEAFF
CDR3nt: TGTGCCAGCAGCTTGGATCTGGGGGGCACCACTGAAGCTTTCTTT

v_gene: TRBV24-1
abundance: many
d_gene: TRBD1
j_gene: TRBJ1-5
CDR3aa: CATSDSTGTGYQPQHF
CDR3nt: TGTGCCACCAGTGACTCAACCGGGACAGGCTATCAGCCCCAGCATTTT

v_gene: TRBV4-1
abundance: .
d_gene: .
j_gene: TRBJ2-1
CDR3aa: CASSQVAAPWNEQFF
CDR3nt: TGCGCCAGCAGCCAAGTAGCAGCCCCTTGGAATGAGCAGTTCTTC

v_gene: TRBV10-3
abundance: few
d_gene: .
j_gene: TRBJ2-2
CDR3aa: CAISPRAGELFF
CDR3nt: TGTGCCATCAGTCCTAGGGCCGGGGAGCTGTTTTTT

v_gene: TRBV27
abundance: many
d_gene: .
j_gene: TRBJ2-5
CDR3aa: CASSLLGYEETQYF
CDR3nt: TGTGCCAGCAGTTTATTGGGATACGAAGAGACCCAGTACTTC

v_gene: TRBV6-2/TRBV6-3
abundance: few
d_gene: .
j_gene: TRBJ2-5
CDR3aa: CASSYGSIEETQYF
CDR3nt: TGTGCCAGCAGTTACGGGTCTATCGAAGAGACCCAGTACTTC

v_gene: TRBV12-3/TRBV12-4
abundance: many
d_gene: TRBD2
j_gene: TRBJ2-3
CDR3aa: CASSSPSGRSTDTQYF
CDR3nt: TGTGCCAGCAGCTCGCCTAGCGGCCGAAGCACAGATACGCAGTATTTT

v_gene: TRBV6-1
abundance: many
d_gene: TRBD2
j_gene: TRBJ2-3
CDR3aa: CASSMGDSGVTDTQYF
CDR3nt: TGTGCCAGCAGTATGGGAGATAGCGGGGTCACAGATACGCAGTATTTT

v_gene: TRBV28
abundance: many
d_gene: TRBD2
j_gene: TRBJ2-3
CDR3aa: CASSFILRERTDTQYF
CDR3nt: TGTGCCAGCAGTTTTATTTTGCGGGAGCGAACAGATACGCAGTATTTT

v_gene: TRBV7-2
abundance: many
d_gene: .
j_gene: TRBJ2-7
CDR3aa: CASSSYRVSYEQYF
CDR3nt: TGTGCCAGCAGCTCGTACAGGGTTTCTTACGAGCAGTACTTC

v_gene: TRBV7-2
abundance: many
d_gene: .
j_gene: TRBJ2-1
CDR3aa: CASSRGFNEQFF
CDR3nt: TGTGCCAGCAGCCGGGGGTTCAATGAGCAGTTCTTC

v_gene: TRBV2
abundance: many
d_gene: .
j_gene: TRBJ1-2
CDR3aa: CASSERDQFYGYTF
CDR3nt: TGTGCCAGCAGTGAGAGGGACCAATTCTATGGCTACACCTTC

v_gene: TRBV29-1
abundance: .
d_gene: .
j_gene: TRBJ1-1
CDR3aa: CSVGQVNTEAFF
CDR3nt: TGCAGCGTTGGTCAAGTGAACACTGAAGCTTTCTTT

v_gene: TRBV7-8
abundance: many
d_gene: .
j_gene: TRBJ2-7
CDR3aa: CASSLTGFQQYF
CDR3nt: TGTGCCAGCAGCTTAACAGGGTTCCAGCAGTACTTC

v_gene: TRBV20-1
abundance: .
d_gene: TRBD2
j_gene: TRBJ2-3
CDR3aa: CSAPTSGSTDTQYF
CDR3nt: TGCAGTGCTCCGACTAGCGGGAGCACAGATACGCAGTATTTT

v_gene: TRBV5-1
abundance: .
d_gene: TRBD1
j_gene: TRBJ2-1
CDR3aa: CASFGTGAGGEQFF
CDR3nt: TGCGCCAGCTTCGGGACAGGGGCCGGCGGGGAGCAGTTCTTC

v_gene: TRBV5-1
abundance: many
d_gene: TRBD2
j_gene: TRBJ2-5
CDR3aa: CASQQTGRDKLAETQYF
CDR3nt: TGCGCCAGCCAGCAAACCGGGAGGGATAAATTAGCGGAGACCCAGTACTTC

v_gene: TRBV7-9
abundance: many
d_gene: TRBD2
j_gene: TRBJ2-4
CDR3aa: CASSPKSGLAGGSSQKNIQYF
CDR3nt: TGTGCCAGCAGCCCGAAGTCGGGACTAGCGGGAGGGTCCTCTCAAAAAAACATTCAGTACTTC

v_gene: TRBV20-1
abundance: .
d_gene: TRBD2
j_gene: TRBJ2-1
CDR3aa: CSATVGRGNEQFF
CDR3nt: TGCAGTGCTACTGTCGGGAGGGGGAATGAGCAGTTCTTC

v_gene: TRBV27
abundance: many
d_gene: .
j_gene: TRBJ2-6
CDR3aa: CASSLSSPGAFSGANVLTF
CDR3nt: TGTGCCAGCAGTTTATCGTCTCCAGGGGCTTTCTCTGGGGCCAACGTCCTGACTTTC

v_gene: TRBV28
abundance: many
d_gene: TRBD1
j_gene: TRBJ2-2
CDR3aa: CASSFRWTGTNTGELFF
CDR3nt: TGTGCCAGCAGTTTTCGGTGGACAGGGACGAACACCGGGGAGCTGTTTTTT

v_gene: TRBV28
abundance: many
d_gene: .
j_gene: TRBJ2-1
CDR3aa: CASSLEEEQFF
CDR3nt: TGTGCCAGCAGTTTAGAGGAGGAGCAGTTCTTC

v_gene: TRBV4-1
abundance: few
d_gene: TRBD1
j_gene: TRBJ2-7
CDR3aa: CASSQDRFGQGSVFWEQYF
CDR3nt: TGCGCCAGCAGCCAAGATCGATTCGGACAGGGATCGGTGTTCTGGGAGCAGTACTTC

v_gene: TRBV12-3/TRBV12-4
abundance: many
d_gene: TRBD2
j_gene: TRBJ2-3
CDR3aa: CASSLVLSGGSTDTQYF
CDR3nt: TGTGCCAGCAGTTTAGTCCTTAGCGGGGGTAGCACAGATACGCAGTATTTT

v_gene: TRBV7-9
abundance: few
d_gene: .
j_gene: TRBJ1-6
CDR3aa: CASSSGVNSPLHF
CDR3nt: TGTGCCAGCAGCTCAGGGGTTAATTCACCCCTCCACTTT

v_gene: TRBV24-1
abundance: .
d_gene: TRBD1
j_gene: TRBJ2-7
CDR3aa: CATGDRDYEQYF
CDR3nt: TGTGCCACCGGGGACAGGGATTACGAGCAGTACTTC

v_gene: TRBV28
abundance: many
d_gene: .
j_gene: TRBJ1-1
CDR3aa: CASSPVEVSWVFGGVTEAFF
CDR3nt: TGTGCCAGCAGTCCGGTAGAGGTTTCCTGGGTATTTGGGGGCGTCACTGAAGCTTTCTTT

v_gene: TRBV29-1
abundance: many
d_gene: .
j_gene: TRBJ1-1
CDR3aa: CSGADVWVNTEAFF
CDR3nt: TGCAGCGGAGCTGACGTGTGGGTGAACACTGAAGCTTTCTTT

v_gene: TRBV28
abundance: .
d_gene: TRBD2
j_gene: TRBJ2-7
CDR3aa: CATDLGLAGVREQHF
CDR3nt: TGTGCCACCGACCTCGGACTAGCGGGAGTTCGCGAGCAGCACTTC

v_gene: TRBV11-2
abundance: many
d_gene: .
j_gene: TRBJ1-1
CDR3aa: CASSGHTEAFF
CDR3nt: TGTGCCAGCAGTGGTCACACTGAAGCTTTCTTT

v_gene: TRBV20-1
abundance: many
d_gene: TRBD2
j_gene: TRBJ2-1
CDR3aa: CSARGTSDIEQFF
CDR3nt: TGCAGTGCTAGGGGGACTAGCGACATTGAGCAGTTCTTC

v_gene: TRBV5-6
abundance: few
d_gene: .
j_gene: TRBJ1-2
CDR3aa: CASSLNREYGYTF
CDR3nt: TGTGCCAGCAGCTTGAACAGGGAGTATGGCTACACCTTC

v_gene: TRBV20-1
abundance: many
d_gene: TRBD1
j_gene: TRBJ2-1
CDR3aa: CSARGIVFWDSTYNEQFF
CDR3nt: TGCAGTGCTAGAGGTATAGTTTTTTGGGACAGCACCTACAATGAGCAGTTCTTC

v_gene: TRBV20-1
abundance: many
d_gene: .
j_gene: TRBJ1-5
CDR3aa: CSARVGENNQPQHF
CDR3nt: TGCAGTGCTAGAGTGGGAGAGAACAATCAGCCCCAGCATTTT

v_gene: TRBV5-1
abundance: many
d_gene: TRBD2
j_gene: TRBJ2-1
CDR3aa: CASSKRLAEFSYNEQFF
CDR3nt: TGCGCCAGCAGCAAAAGACTAGCCGAATTTTCCTACAATGAGCAGTTCTTC

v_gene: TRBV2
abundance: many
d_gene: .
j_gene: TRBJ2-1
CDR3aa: CASTWLANYNEQFF
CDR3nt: TGTGCCAGCACGTGGCTAGCGAATTACAATGAGCAGTTCTTC

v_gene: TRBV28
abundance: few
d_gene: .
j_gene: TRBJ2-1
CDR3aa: CASSLRFRSSYNEQFF
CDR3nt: TGTGCCAGCAGTTTAAGATTCCGAAGCTCCTACAATGAGCAGTTCTTC

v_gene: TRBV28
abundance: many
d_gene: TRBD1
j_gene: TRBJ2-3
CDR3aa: CASTPPGQGTDTQYF
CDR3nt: TGTGCCAGCACCCCTCCGGGACAGGGCACAGATACGCAGTATTTT

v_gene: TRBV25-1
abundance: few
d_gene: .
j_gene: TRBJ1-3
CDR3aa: CASSLKPGNTIYF
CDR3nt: TGTGCCAGCAGCCTAAAGCCTGGAAACACCATATATTTT

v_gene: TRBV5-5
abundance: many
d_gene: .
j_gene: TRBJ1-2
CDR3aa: CASSSYAGEGGYTF
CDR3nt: TGTGCCAGCAGCTCTTATGCTGGGGAAGGCGGCTACACCTTC

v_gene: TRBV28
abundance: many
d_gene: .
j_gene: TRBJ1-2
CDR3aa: CASTGYAIINYGYTF
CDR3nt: TGTGCCAGCACTGGATACGCCATCATTAACTATGGCTACACCTTC

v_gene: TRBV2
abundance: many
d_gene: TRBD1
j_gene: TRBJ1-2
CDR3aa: CASSGTGRIYTF
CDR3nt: TGTGCCAGCAGTGGGACAGGAAGAATCTACACCTTC

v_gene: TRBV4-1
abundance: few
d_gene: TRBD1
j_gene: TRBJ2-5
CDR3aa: CASSQPKRTGRYQETQYF
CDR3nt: TGCGCCAGCAGCCAACCCAAAAGGACAGGCCGTTACCAAGAGACCCAGTACTTC

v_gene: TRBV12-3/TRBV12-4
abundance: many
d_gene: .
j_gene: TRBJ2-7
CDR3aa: CASSSRGDEQYF
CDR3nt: TGTGCCAGCAGCAGTAGGGGGGACGAGCAGTACTTC

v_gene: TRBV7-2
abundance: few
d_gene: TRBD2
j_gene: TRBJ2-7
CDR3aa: CASSRGDAISSAGWIAEQYF
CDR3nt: TGTGCCAGCAGCCGCGGGGACGCTATCAGTTCAGCGGGATGGATAGCCGAGCAGTACTTC

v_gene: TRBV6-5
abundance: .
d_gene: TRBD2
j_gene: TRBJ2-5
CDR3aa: CASSYAKTSGQETQYF
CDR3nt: TGTGCCAGCAGTTACGCCAAGACTAGCGGGCAAGAGACCCAGTACTTC

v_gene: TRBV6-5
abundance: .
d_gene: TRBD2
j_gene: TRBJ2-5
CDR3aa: CASSYSPSGSVQETQYF
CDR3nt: TGTGCCAGCAGTTACTCTCCTAGCGGGAGTGTCCAAGAGACCCAGTACTTC